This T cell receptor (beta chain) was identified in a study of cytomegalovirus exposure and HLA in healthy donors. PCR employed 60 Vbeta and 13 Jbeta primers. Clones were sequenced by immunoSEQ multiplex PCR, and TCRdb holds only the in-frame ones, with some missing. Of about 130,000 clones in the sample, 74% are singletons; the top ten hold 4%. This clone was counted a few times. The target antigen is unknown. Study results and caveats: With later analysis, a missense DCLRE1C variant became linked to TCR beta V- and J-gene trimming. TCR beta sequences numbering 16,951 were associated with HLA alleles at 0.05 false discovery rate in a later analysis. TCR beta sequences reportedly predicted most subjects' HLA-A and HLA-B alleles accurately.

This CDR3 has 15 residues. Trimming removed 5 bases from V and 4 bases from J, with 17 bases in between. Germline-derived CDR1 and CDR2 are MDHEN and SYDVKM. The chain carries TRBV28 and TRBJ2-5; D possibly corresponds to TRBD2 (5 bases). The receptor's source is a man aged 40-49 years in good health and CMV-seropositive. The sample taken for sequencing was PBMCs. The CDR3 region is CASSNGVADGETQYF. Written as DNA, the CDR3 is TGTGCCAGCAGTAACGGGGTGGCCGACGGAGAGACCCAGTACTTC.